These 18 T cell receptor beta chains were all obtained from the same sample, sequenced in a study of a mutant IDH1 vaccine in newly diagnosed glioma. Profiling relied on immunoSEQ multiplex PCR, and the TCRdb table lists in-frame clones only, not all of them. The sample yields tens of thousands of clones, about 80% seen once. Sample time point: baseline, week 1 (first vaccination visit). The treatment is: pre-vaccination baseline after standard-of-care therapy. This specimen consisted of PBMCs, obtained from a glioma patient treated with radiotherapy, temozolomide or both. All receptors come from a woman in her thirties or forties with glioma.

The V call is TRBV6-1, the J call TRBJ1-5, with D unclear. Germline lookup yields CDR1 MNHNS and CDR2 SASEGT. V was shortened by 10 bases and J by 0 bases, with 13 bases between the two germline ends. This CDR3 has 14 residues. The CDR3, as DNA: TGTGCCACTCTGGGAGGGTATAGCAATCAGCCCCAGCATTTT. It codes for CATLGGYSNQPQHF.

This sequence joins TRBV2 and TRBJ1-2; 9 nucleotides align to TRBD1. Germline CDR1 is SNHLY and CDR2 is FYNNEI. Trimming at V came to 6 bases and at J to 7 bases, leaving 15 bases not matched to a gene. The CDR3 is 16 residues long. CDR3 coding DNA: TGTGCCAGCAGGGGGGTGGGGGACAGGGTAGGTCTTGGCTACACCTTC. The encoded protein is CASRGVGDRVGLGYTF.

This clone showed up just a few times. The chain recombines TRBV7-8 with TRBJ1-5; unclear D gene. The CDR3 spans 15 residues. Germline CDR1 SGHVS, CDR2 FQNEAQ. With 8 bases removed from V and 3 bases from J, the gap between germline ends came to 17 bases. The CDR3 region has the DNA TGTGCCAGCCACCCCCGGGCAGTCGTCAATCAGCCCCAGCATTTT. Translated: CASHPRAVVNQPQHF.

The rearrangement joins TRBV30 to TRBJ2-3; TRBD2 matches at 10 bases. CDR3 length: 16 amino acids. Trimming removed 3 bases from V and 2 bases from J; junction bases left unmatched: 8. CDR1 and CDR2 (germline): GTSNPN, SVGIG (reference sequence). The CDR3 spells CAWRGIAGGYTDTQYF. The CDR3 region has the DNA TGTGCCTGGAGGGGAATAGCGGGGGGCTACACAGATACGCAGTATTTT.

This clone was seen more than once but under ten times. V is TRBV5-1 and J is TRBJ1-2; weak D call: TRBD1 (6 bases). V was shortened by 4 bases and J by 0 bases, with 10 bases between the two germline ends. The germline CDR1 and CDR2 sequences are SGHRS and YFSETQ. CDR3 length: 14 amino acids. In DNA form, the CDR3 reads TGCGCCAGCAGCAAGACAGGCCCTAACTATGGCTACACCTTC. The encoded protein is CASSKTGPNYGYTF. The full variable domain, in which reference TRBV5-1 and TRBJ1-2 provide the parts outside the CDR3, is KAGVTQTPRYLIKTRGQQVTLSCSPISGHRSVSWYQQTPGQGLQFLFEYFSETQRNKGNFPGRFSGRQFSNSRSEMNVSTLELGDSALYLCASSKTGPNYGYTFGSGTRLTVV.

The CDR3 DNA sequence: TGCGCCAGCAGCCCCGAGAACACTGAAGCTTTCTTT. It specifies CASSPENTEAFF. V usage is TRBV5-1 and J usage is TRBJ1-1, with D uncertain. The CDR3 consists of 12 residues. Trimming removed 4 bases from V and 1 base from J, with 5 bases in between. CDR1 SGHRS and CDR2 YFSETQ come from the germline V gene. Based on the CDR3 plus reference TRBV5-1 and TRBJ1-1, the full variable domain is KAGVTQTPRYLIKTRGQQVTLSCSPISGHRSVSWYQQTPGQGLQFLFEYFSETQRNKGNFPGRFSGRQFSNSRSEMNVSTLELGDSALYLCASSPENTEAFFGQGTRLTVV.

This clone has just a few counts. The CDR3 is CASSIKLRGPLGNTIYF. The CDR3, as DNA: TGTGCCAGTAGTATAAAGTTGCGCGGTCCGCTTGGAAACACCATATATTTT. The rearrangement links TRBV19 to TRBJ1-3; D uncertain. Trimming removed 2 bases at V and 3 bases at J, with 17 bases between. Germline assignment: CDR1 LNHDA and CDR2 SQIVND (reference sequence). The length of the CDR3 is 17 residues. Full variable domain (missing parts from reference TRBV19 and TRBJ1-3): DGGITQSPKYLFRKEGQNVTLSCEQNLNHDAMYWYRQDPGQGLRLIYYSQIVNDFQKGDIAEGYSVSREKKESFPLTVTSAQKNPTAFYLCASSIKLRGPLGNTIYFGEGSWLTVV.

This sequence joins TRBV6-1 and TRBJ2-3; 11 positions agree with TRBD2. With 7 bases clipped from V and 6 bases from J, the junction kept 9 bases outside the gene matches. CDR1 and CDR2 from the germline V gene are MNHNS and SASEGT. The CDR3 spans 15 residues. CDR3: CASKETSGIRDTQYF. In DNA, the CDR3 is TGTGCCAGCAAGGAGACTAGCGGGATCCGGGATACGCAGTATTTT.

The table lists this clone with a few counts. CDR3 in amino acids: CASIRVGRTRGYTF. CDR3 coding DNA: TGTGCCAGCATTCGAGTCGGGAGGACGCGAGGCTACACCTTC. The chain employs TRBV7-2 and TRBJ1-2; D is unclear. This CDR3 region has 14 residues. With 7 bases removed from V and 8 bases from J, the gap between germline ends came to 20 bases. The V gene's germline CDR1 is SGHTA and CDR2 FQGNSA.

V is TRBV30 and J is TRBJ1-6; D is unclear. Looked up from germline, CDR1 is GTSNPN and CDR2 is SVGIG (reference sequence). The V gene lost 5 bases and the J gene lost 6 bases, with 11 bases spanning the gap. This CDR3 has 13 residues. The CDR3 region has the DNA TGTGCCTGGGACCCGGGCTCTAATTCACCCCTCCACTTT. This sequence encodes CAWDPGSNSPLHF.

The chain combines TRBV4-3 with TRBJ1-2; 9 bases map to TRBD1. Germline CDR1 reads LGHNA; CDR2 reads YSLEER. This CDR3 spans 18 amino acids. V lost 2 bases to trimming and J lost 0 bases; unmatched junction nucleotides: 10. In nucleotides, the CDR3 is TGCGCCAGCAGCCAACGTGGACAGGGGCCTTTTCCTAACTATGGCTACACCTTC. Translated: CASSQRGQGPFPNYGYTF.

This chain joins TRBV19 and TRBJ1-2; D gene uncertain. V lost 1 base, J lost 4 bases, and 4 bases lay in between. Germline-derived CDR1 and CDR2 are LNHDA and SQIVND (reference sequence). The CDR3 extends over 12 amino acids. The CDR3 DNA reads TGTGCCAGTAGTATAGCCCTCTATGGCTACACCTTC. It specifies CASSIALYGYTF.

The chain combines TRBV4-2 with TRBJ1-2; a weak D match, TRBD1 (5 bases). V shed 1 base and J shed 6 bases, with 18 bases lying between them. The CDR3 is made up of 16 amino acids. Germline CDR1 is LGHNA and CDR2 is YNFKEQ. CDR3 amino acids: CASSQGRGAVRHGYTF. Written as DNA, the CDR3 is TGTGCCAGCAGCCAAGGCCGAGGGGCAGTTAGACATGGCTACACCTTC.

The V call is TRBV5-4, the J call TRBJ2-5; 9 nucleotides match TRBD2. Germline V lookup: CDR1 SGHNT, CDR2 YYREEE (reference sequence). Trimming removed 1 base from V and 5 bases from J; junction bases left unmatched: 6. The CDR3 contains 15 residues. The CDR3, as DNA: TGTGCCAGCAGCTTGAAGCGGGGGGCGAAGGAGACCCAGTACTTC. Its translation is CASSLKRGAKETQYF. Using reference TRBV5-4 and TRBJ2-5 for the parts outside the CDR3, the full variable domain is ETGVTQSPTHLIKTRGQQVTLRCSSQSGHNTVSWYQQALGQGPQFIFQYYREEENGRGNFPPRFSGLQFPNYSSELNVNALELDDSALYLCASSLKRGAKETQYFGPGTRLLVL.

This clone was detected once. The gene calls are TRBV15 and TRBJ2-5; 7 bases fit TRBD2. V lost 0 bases and J lost 0; bases outside the gene matches: 13. This CDR3 is 19 amino acids long. Germline V CDR1 and CDR2: LNHNV, YYDKDF (reference sequence). CDR3 bases: TGTGCCACCAGCAGAGATCCCCCCCGCCCGCGGGGGTACCAAGAGACCCAGTACTTC. Its translation: CATSRDPPRPRGYQETQYF.

The gene calls are TRBV29-1 and TRBJ1-3, with D perhaps TRBD1 (6 bases). Germline V gene sequence: CDR1 SQVTM, CDR2 ANQGSEA. The V end was cut by 4 bases, the J end by 4 bases, with 14 bases between. This CDR3 is built from 14 residues. The CDR3 region is CSVVFRGSGNTIYF. The CDR3 region has the DNA TGCAGCGTTGTCTTCAGGGGATCCGGAAACACCATATATTTT.

The chain links TRBV4-2 to TRBJ2-7, with D hard to call. V was trimmed by 1 base and J by 5 bases, leaving 15 bases between them. The CDR3 is 15 residues long. CDR1 is LGHNA and CDR2 is YNFKEQ in the germline V gene. The CDR3 protein is CASSQGVSFAHEQYF. The CDR3 bases are TGTGCCAGCAGCCAAGGCGTCTCGTTTGCCCACGAGCAGTACTTC.

This chain connects TRBV30 to TRBJ1-5, with D uncertain. The length of the CDR3 is 13 residues. With 1 base removed from V and 5 bases from J, the gap between germline ends came to 9 bases. In germline, CDR1 is GTSNPN, CDR2 SVGIG (reference sequence). The DNA for the CDR3 is TGTGCCTGGAGTGGGGCCCGTGATCAGCCCCAGCATTTT. Encoded protein: CAWSGARDQPQHF.